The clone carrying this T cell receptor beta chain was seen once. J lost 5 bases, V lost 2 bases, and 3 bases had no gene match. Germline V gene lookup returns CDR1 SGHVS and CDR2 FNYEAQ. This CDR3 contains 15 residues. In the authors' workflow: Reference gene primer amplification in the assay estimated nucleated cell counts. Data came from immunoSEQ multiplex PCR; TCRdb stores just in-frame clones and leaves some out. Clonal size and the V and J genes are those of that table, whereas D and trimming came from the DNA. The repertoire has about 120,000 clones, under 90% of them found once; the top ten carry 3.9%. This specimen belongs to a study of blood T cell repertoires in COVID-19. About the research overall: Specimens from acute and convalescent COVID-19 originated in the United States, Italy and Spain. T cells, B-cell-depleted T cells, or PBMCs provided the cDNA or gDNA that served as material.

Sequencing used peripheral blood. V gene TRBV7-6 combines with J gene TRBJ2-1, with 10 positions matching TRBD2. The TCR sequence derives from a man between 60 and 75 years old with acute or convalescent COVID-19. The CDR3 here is CASSLRLAGHNEQFF. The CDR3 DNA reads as TGTGCCAGCAGCTTAAGACTAGCGGGTCACAATGAGCAGTTCTTC.